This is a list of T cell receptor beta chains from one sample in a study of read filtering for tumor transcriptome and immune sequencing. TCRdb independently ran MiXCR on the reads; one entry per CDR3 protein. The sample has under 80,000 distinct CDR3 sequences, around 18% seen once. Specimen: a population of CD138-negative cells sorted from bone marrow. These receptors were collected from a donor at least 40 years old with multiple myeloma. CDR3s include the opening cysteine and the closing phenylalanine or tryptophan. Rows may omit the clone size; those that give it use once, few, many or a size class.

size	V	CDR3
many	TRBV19	CASSRLAGYEQYF
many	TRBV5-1	CASSPNQDTGELFF
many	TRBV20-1	CSAPRPGLAYEQYF
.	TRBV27	CASSLRAGVADTQCF
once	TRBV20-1	CGARDKLAGLSYEQYF
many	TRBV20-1	CSAGGLMNTEAFF
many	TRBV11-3	CASSLEANTEAFF
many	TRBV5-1	CASSAGRPRETQYF
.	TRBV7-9	CASSLDGSYEQYF
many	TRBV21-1	CAIVLDRGDTQYF
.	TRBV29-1	CSVTTGYSNQPQHF
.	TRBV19	CASSIRVEQSF
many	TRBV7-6	CAAENLRDKNTGELFF
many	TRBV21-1	CASSANLRGCEQYF
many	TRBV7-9	CASSLGGRLQETQYF
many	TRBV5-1	CASTTGLSSYNEQFF
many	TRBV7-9	CASSLGFTENEQFF
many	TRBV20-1	CSAGTGGEQYF
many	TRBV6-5	CASSRGQFMNTEAFF
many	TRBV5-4	CASSLEQGADTQYF
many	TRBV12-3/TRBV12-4	CASSLAGTEGRGYTF
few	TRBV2	CASSEGLAGELNEQYF
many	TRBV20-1	CSARGSSGNNEQFF
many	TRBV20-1	CSGLGNNEQFF
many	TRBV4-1	CASSQILGQRGVSTDTQYF
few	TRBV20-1	CSARDLAQRTDTQYF
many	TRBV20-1	CTAERDGETQYF
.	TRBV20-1	CGAGDKYTEAFF
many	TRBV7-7	CASSSKKRGTSPSYNEQFF
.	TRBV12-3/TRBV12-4	CASKFRRADTQYF
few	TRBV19	CASRRGQGLGTGANVLTF
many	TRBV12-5	CASGLVRRQPAYEQYF
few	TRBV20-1	CSAGQGKSYEQYF
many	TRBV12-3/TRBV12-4	CASSFNTGTGGAGETQYF
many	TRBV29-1	CSAQRESGEQFF
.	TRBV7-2	CASSSNNEAFF
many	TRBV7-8	CASSPRDSPNYGYTF
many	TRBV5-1	CASSLKLAGLSYNEQFF
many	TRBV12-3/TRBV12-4	CASSLGLGQPQHF
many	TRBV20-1	CSARHLTRIHEQYF
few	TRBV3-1	CASSHDRGSYGYTF
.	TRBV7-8	CASSLRVGETQYF
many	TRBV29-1	CSVESVNEQFF
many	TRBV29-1	CSVVRGSYEQYF
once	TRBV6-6	CASKLGGLAGHYEQYF
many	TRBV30	CAWSREGPYEQYF
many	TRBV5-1	CASSSGDRPYEQYF